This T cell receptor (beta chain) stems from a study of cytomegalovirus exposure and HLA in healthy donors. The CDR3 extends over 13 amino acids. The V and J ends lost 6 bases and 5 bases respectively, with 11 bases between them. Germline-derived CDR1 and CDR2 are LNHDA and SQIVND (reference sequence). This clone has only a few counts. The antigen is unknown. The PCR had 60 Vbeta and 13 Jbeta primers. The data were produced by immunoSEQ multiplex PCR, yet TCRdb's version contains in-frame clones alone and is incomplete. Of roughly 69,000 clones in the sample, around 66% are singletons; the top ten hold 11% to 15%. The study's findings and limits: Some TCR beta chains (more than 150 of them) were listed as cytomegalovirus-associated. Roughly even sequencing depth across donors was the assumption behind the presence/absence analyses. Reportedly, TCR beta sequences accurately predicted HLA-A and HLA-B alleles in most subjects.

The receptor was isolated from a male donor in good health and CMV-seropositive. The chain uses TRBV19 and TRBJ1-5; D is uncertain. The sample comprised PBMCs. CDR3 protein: CASRDWGDQPQHF. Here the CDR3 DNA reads TGTGCCAGTAGGGATTGGGGAGATCAGCCCCAGCATTTT.